This TCR beta chain derives from a study of shared clonotypes between healthy human individuals. Only in-frame clones appear in the TCRdb table, and some are missing; sequencing was by immunoSEQ multiplex PCR. This sample has over 950,000 clones, with 60% to 80% found just once. To note about this clone: Relative to the germline gene, one junction end is altered; a read error may explain this.

Sample: memory CD4+ T cells from PBMCs. The sample's subset: CD45RA-negative fraction. The sequence came from a man between 18 and 35 years old in good health. Some clones in this sample may be carry-over from other donors' samples.

CDR3 nucleotide sequence: TGTGCCAGCAGCTTGGAAAGCGGGTTTGGTGTTTTT. Its protein is CASSLESGFGVF. The rearrangement uses TRBV7-9 and TRBJ2-2, with a weak D call TRBD2 (6 bases). The CDR3 is 12 amino acids. Looked up from germline, CDR1 is SEHNR and CDR2 is FQNEAQ (reference sequence).